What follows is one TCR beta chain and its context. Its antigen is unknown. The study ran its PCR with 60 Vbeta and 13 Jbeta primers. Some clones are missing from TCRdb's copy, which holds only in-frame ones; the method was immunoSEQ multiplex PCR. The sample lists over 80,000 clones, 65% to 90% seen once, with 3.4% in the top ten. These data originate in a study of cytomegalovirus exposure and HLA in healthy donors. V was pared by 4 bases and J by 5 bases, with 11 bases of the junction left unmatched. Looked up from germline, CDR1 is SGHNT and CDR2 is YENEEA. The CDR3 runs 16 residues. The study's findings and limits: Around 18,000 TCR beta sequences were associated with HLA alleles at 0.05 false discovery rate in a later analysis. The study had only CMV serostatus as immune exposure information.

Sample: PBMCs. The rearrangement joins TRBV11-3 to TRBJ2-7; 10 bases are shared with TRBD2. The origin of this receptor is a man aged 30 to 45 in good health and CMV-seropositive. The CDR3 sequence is CASSSGGLAGAHEQYF. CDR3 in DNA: TGTGCCAGCAGCTCAGGGGGCCTAGCGGGAGCCCACGAGCAGTACTTC. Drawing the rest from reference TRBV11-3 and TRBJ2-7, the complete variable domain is EAGVVQSPRYKIIEKKQPVAFWCNPISGHNTLYWYLQNLGQGPELLIRYENEEAVDDSQLPKDRFSAERLKGVDSTLKIQPAELGDSAVYLCASSSGGLAGAHEQYFGPGTRLTVT.